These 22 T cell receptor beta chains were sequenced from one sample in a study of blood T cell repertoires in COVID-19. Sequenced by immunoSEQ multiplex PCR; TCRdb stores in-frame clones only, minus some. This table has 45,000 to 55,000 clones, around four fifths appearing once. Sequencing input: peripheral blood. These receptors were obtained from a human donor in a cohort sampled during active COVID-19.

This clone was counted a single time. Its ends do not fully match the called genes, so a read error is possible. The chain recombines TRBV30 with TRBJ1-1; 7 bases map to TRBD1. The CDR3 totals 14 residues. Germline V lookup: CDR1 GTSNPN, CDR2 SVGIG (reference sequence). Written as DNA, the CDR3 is TGTGCCTGGAGTAGGGCAGGGGGTAACAGTGAAGCTTTCTTT. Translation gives CAWSRAGGNSEAFF. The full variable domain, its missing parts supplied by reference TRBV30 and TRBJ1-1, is SQTIHQWPATLVQPVGSPLSLECTVEGTSNPNLYWYRQAAGRGLQLLFYSVGIGQISSEVPQNLSASRPQDRQFILSSKKLLLSDSGFYLCAWSRAGGNSEAFFGQGTRLTVV.

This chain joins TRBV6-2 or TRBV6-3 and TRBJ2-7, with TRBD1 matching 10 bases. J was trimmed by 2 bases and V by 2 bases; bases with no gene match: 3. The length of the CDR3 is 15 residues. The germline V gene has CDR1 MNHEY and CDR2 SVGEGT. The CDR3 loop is CASSYTGTGAYEQYF. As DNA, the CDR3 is TGTGCCAGCAGTTACACCGGGACAGGGGCCTACGAGCAGTACTTC.

Here the CDR3 DNA reads TGTGCCAGCAGAGCCGGGACAGGGGGCAATCAGCCCCAGCATTTT. Translated, it gives CASRAGTGGNQPQHF. This sequence joins TRBV2 and TRBJ1-5, with 10 bases matching TRBD1. V gave up 6 bases and J gave up 2 bases; unmatched junction bases: 4. Germline V lookup: CDR1 SNHLY, CDR2 FYNNEI. The CDR3 totals 15 residues.

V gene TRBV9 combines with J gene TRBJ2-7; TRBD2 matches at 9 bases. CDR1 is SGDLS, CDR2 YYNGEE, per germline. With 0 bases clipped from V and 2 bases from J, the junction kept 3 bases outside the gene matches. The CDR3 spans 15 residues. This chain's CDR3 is CASSVDAGGPYEQYF. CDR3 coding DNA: TGTGCCAGCAGCGTAGATGCGGGGGGGCCCTACGAGCAGTACTTC.

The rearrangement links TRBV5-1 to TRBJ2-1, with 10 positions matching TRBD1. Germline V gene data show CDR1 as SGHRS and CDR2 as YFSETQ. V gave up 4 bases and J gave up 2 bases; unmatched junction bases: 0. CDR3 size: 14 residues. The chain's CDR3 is CASSGQGAYNEQFF. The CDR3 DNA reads TGCGCCAGCAGCGGACAGGGGGCCTACAATGAGCAGTTCTTC.

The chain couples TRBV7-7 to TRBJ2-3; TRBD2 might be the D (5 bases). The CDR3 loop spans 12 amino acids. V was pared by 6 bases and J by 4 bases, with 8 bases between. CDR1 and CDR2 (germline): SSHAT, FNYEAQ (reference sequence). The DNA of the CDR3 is TGTGCCAGCAGTTGGACTTCAGATACGCAGTATTTT. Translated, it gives CASSWTSDTQYF.

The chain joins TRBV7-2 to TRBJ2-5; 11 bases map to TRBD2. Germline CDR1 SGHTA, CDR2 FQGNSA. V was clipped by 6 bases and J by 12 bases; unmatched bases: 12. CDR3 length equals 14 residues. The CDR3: CASSPGPSGGSEYF. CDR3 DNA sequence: TGTGCCAGCAGTCCGGGTCCTAGCGGGGGGTCCGAGTACTTC.

This chain's CDR3 is CASSYSQTGGDEKLFF. The CDR3 nucleotides read TGTGCCAGCAGTTACTCCCAGACAGGGGGAGATGAAAAACTGTTTTTT. The chain joins TRBV6-6 to TRBJ1-4, with TRBD1 matching over 9 bases. The CDR3 runs 16 residues. Germline trimming cut 0 bases from V and 6 bases from J; bases unmatched to any gene: 5. CDR1 and CDR2 from the germline V gene are MNHNY and SVGAGI (reference sequence).

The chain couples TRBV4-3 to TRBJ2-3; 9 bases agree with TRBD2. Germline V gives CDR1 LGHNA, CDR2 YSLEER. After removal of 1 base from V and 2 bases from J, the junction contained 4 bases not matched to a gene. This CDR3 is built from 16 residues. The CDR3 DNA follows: TGCGCCAGCAGCCAAGGGGCGGGGGGGGTCACAGATACGCAGTATTTT. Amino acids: CASSQGAGGVTDTQYF.

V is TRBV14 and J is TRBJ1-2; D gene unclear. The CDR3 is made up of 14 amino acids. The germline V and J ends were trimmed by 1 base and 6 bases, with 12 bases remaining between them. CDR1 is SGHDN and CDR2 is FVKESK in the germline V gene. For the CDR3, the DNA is TGTGCCAGCAGCCAAGGATGGGCGAGCCATGGCTACACCTTC. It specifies CASSQGWASHGYTF.

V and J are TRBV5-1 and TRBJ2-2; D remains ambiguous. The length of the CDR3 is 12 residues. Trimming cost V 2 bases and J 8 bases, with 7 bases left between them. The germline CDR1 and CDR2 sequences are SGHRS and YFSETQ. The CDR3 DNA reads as TGCGCCAGCAGCTTCGCCGGGGGGGAGCTGTTTTTT. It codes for CASSFAGGELFF.

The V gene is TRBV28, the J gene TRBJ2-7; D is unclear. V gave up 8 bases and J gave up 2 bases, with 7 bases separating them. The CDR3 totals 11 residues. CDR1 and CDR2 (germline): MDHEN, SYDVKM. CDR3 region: CASAVPYEQYF. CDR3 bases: TGTGCCAGCGCGGTCCCCTACGAGCAGTACTTC.

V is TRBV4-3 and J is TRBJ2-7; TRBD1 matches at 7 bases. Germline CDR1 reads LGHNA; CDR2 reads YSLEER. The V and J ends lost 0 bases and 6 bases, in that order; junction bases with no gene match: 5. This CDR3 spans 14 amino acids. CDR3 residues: CASSQDWRQGEQYF. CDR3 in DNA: TGCGCCAGCAGCCAAGATTGGCGACAGGGCGAGCAGTACTTC.

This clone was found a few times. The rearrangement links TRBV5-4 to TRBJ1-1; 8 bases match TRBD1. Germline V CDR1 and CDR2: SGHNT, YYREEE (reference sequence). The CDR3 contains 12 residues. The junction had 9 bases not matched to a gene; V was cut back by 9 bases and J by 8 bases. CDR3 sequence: CATRDGQGEAFF. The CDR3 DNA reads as TGTGCCACCAGGGACGGACAGGGCGAAGCTTTCTTT.

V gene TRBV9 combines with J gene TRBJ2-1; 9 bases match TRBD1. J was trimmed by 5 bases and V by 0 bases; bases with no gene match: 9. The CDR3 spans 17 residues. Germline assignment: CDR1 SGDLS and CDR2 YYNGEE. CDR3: CASSVDRDRVVHNEQFF. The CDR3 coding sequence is TGTGCCAGCAGCGTAGATAGGGACAGGGTCGTCCACAATGAGCAGTTCTTC.

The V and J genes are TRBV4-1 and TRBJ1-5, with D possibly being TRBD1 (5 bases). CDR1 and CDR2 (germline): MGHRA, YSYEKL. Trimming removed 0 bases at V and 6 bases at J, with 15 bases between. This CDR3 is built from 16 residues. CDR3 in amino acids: CASSQDEGEASQPQHF. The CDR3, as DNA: TGCGCCAGCAGCCAAGATGAAGGGGAAGCTTCTCAGCCCCAGCATTTT.

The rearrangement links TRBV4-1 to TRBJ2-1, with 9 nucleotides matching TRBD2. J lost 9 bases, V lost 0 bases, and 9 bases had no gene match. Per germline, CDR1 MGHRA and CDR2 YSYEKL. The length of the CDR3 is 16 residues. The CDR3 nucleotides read TGCGCCAGCAGCCAAGAGAGGAGCGGGGGGCTGGGTGAGCAGTTCTTC. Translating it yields CASSQERSGGLGEQFF.

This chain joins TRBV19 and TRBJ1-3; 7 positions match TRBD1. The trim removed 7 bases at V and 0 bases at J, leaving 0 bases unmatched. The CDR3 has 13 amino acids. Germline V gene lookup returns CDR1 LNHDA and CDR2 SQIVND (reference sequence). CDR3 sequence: CASNRGSGNTIYF. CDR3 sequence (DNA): TGTGCCAGTAACAGGGGCTCTGGAAACACCATATATTTT.

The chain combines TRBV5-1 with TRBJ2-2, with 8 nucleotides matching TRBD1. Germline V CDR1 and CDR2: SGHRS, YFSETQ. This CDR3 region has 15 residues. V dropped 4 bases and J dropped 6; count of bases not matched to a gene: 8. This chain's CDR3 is CASSASGGAAGELFF. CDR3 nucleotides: TGCGCCAGCAGCGCCTCAGGGGGCGCGGCCGGGGAGCTGTTTTTT.

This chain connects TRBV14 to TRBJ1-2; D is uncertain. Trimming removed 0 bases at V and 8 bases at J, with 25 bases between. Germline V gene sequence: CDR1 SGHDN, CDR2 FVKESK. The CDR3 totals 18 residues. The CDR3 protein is CASSQEGWTETLDWGYTF. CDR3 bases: TGTGCCAGCAGCCAAGAGGGGTGGACTGAAACCCTGGACTGGGGCTACACCTTC.

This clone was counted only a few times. The CDR3 here is CASRPRGSGANVLTF. DNA for the CDR3: TGCGCCAGCAGACCCCGGGGCTCTGGGGCCAACGTCCTGACTTTC. This chain joins TRBV5-1 and TRBJ2-6; tentatively, D is TRBD2 (5 bases). This CDR3 has 15 residues. Between the trimmed V and J ends, which lost 5 bases and 0 bases, there was a span of 9 bases. The germline V gene encodes CDR1 SGHRS and CDR2 YFSETQ.

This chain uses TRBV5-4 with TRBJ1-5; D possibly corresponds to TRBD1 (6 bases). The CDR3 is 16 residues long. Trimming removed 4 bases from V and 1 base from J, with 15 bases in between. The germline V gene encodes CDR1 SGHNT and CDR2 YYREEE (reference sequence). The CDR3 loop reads CASSGGGTRSNQPQHF. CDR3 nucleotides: TGTGCCAGCAGCGGGGGGGGCACGAGGAGCAATCAGCCCCAGCATTTT.